One T cell receptor beta chain is described in this entry. With V trimmed by 7 bases and J by 0 bases, 4 bases remained unmatched. From germline, CDR1 is SQVTM and CDR2 ANQGSEA. This CDR3 spans 14 amino acids. The sample is drawn from a study of blood T cell repertoires in COVID-19. Study as a whole: Collection of acute and convalescent COVID-19 samples took place in the United States, Italy and Spain. T cells, B-cell-depleted T cells, or PBMCs supplied cDNA or gDNA.

Source study methods: The authors estimated nucleated cell counts from reference gene primer amplification. The method was immunoSEQ multiplex PCR; TCRdb's version includes in-frame clones alone and lacks a portion of them. V, J and clone size derive from that table, while D and trimming were established from the DNA sequence. This sample has over 150,000 clones, with 84% found just once. Sequenced material: peripheral blood. The sequence was collected from a man aged 18 to 30 with active or convalescent COVID-19. The rearrangement uses TRBV29-1 and TRBJ2-1; 9 positions agree with TRBD1. The CDR3 here is CSAPGQGSYNEQFF. CDR3 nucleotides: TGCAGCGCCCCGGGACAGGGCTCCTACAATGAGCAGTTCTTC.